This T cell receptor beta chain was obtained from a study of T cell repertoires in cytomegalovirus infection. Looking at the study overall: CMV infection plus the matching HLA type was flagged by public TCR beta signatures.

Findings and limits, study-wide: People with CMV and the relevant HLA were identified by cumulative public TCR beta family frequency. Predominance within the ex vivo response was attributable to HLA-C-restricted CMV-specific TCR beta clonotypes.

With respect to this clonotype: Antigen: not known.

Via MiXCR, TCRdb re-called the reads, giving one row per CDR3 protein. This sample has roughly 150,000 distinct CDR3 sequences; around 22% occur once, and the top ten carry about 10%. Germline CDR1 reads SGHNT; CDR2 reads YYREEE (reference sequence). Trimming removed 3 bases from V and 5 bases from J; junction bases left unmatched: 4. This CDR3 contains 15 residues. The source material was PBMCs. The TCR originated in a human donor in good health (CMV status not recorded). Some clones in this sample may be carry-over from other donors' samples. This rearrangement joins TRBV5-4 to TRBJ2-5; 13 bases are a match to TRBD2. CDR3 amino acids: CASSSGLAGEETQYF. CDR3 sequence (DNA): TGTGCCAGCAGCTCCGGACTAGCGGGAGAGGAGACCCAGTACTTC.